Included here is one T cell receptor beta chain sequence, with context. Original data processing: The assay estimated nucleated cells by amplifying reference gene primers. Profiling relied on immunoSEQ multiplex PCR, and the TCRdb table lists in-frame clones only, not all of them. The V and J calls and clone size were taken over from that table, and D and trimming were inferred from the DNA. The table lists roughly 24,000 clones, about nine tenths of them singletons. The germline V gene has CDR1 SGHAT and CDR2 FQNNGV. V was pared by 1 base and J by 1 base, with 4 bases of the junction left unmatched. The CDR3 extends over 16 amino acids. The sample belongs to a study of blood T cell repertoires in COVID-19. Turning to the study itself: The United States, Italy and Spain provided the acute and convalescent COVID-19 samples. T cells, B-cell-depleted T cells, or PBMCs provided the cDNA or gDNA that served as material.

The sample taken for sequencing was peripheral blood. The TCR originated in a woman in her 70s with active COVID-19. The rearrangement uses TRBV11-2 and TRBJ2-3, with TRBD2 identical over 8 bases. This chain's CDR3 is CASSLVVLAGTDTQYF. As DNA, the CDR3 is TGTGCCAGCAGCTTAGTGGTACTAGCGGGCACAGATACGCAGTATTTT.